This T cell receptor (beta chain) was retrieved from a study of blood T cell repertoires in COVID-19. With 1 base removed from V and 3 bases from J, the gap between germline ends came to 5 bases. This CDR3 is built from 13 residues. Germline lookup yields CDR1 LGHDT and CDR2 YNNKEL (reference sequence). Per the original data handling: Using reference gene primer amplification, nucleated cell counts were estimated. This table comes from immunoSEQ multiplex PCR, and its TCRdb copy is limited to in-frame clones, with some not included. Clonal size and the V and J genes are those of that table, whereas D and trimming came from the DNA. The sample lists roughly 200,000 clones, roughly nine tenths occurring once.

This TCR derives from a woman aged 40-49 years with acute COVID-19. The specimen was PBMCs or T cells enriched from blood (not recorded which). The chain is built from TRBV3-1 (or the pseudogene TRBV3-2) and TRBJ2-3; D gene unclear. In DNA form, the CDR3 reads TGTGCCAGCAGCCAAGGGGCAACAGATACGCAGTATTTT. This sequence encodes CASSQGATDTQYF.